This TCR beta chain derives from a study of blood T cell repertoires in COVID-19. Study at large: Donors in the United States, Italy and Spain gave samples during acute or convalescent COVID-19. T cells, B-cell-depleted T cells, or PBMCs supplied cDNA or gDNA.

V gave up 5 bases and J gave up 7 bases; unmatched junction bases: 8. This CDR3 is 14 amino acids long. Germline V gives CDR1 SGHTA, CDR2 FQGNSA. Source study methods: Amplification from reference gene primers served as the basis for estimated nucleated cell counts. Libraries were prepared by immunoSEQ multiplex PCR; TCRdb keeps only in-frame clonotypes and omits some of them. D and trimming come from the DNA, and the V and J calls and clone size come from that table. This sample yields approximately 150,000 clones, of which roughly 90% are seen a single time; around 1.5% belongs to the top ten. The TCR was taken from a human donor in a cohort sampled during active COVID-19. This chain joins TRBV7-2 and TRBJ1-5; 7 nucleotides align to TRBD1. Sequencing was performed on peripheral blood. CDR3 nucleotides: TGTGCCAGCAGCAACAGACAGGGAAGGCAGCCCCAGCATTTT. It codes for CASSNRQGRQPQHF.